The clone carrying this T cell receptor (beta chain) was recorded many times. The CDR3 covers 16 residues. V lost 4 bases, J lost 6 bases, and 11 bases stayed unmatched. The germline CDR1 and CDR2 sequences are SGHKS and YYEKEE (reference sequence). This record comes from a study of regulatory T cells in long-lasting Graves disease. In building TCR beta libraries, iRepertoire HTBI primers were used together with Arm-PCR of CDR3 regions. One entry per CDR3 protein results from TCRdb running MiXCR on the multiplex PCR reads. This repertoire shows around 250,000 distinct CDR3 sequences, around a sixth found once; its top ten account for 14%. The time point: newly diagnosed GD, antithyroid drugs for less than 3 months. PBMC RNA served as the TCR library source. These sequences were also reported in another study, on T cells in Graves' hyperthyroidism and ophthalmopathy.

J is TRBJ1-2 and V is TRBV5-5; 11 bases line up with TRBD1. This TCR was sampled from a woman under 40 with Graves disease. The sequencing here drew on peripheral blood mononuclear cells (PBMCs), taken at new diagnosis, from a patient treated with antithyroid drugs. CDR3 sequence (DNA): TGTGCCAGCAGCGTGAATGTAGGACAGGGGGCACATGGCTACACCTTC. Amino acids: CASSVNVGQGAHGYTF. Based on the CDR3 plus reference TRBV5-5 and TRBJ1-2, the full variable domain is DAGVTQSPTHLIKTRGQQVTLRCSPISGHKSVSWYQQVLGQGPQFIFQYYEKEERGRGNFPDRFSARQFPNYSSELNVNALLLGDSALYLCASSVNVGQGAHGYTFGSGTRLTVV.